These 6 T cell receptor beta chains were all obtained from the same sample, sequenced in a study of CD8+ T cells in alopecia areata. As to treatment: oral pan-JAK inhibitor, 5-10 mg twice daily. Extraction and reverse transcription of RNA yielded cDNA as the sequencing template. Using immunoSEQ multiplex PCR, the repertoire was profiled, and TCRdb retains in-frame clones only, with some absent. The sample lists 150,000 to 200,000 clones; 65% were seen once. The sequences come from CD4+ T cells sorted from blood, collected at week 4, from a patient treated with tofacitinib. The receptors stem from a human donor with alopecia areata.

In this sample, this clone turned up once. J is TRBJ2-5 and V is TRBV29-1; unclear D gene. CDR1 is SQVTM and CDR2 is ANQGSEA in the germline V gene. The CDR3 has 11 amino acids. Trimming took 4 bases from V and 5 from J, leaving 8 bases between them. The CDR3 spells CSVVTGETQYF. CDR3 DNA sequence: TGCAGCGTTGTTACCGGGGAGACCCAGTACTTC.

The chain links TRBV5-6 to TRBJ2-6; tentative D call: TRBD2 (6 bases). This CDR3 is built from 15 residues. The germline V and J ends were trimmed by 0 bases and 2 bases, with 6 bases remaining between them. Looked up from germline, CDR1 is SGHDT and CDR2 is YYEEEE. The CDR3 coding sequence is TGTGCCAGCAGCTTGGGACTAGCTGGGGCCAACGTCCTGACTTTC. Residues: CASSLGLAGANVLTF.

The CDR3 protein is CAWSLGVFNTGELFF. DNA of the CDR3: TGTGCCTGGAGTCTGGGGGTTTTCAACACCGGGGAGCTGTTTTTT. The chain uses TRBV30 and TRBJ2-2; D is possibly TRBD1 or TRBD2 (5 bases each). The germline V and J ends were trimmed by 2 bases and 2 bases, with 12 bases remaining between them. This CDR3 region has 15 residues. CDR1 and CDR2 (germline): GTSNPN, SVGIG (reference sequence). Based on the CDR3 plus reference TRBV30 and TRBJ2-2, the full variable domain is SQTIHQWPATLVQPVGSPLSLECTVEGTSNPNLYWYRQAAGRGLQLLFYSVGIGQISSEVPQNLSASRPQDRQFILSSKKLLLSDSGFYLCAWSLGVFNTGELFFGEGSRLTVL.

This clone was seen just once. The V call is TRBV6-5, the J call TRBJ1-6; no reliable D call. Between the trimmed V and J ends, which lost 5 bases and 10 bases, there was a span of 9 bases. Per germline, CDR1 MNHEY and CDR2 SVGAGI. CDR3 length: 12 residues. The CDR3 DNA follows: TGTGCCAGCAGTCTACGGGTGTCACCCCTCCACTTT. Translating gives CASSLRVSPLHF.

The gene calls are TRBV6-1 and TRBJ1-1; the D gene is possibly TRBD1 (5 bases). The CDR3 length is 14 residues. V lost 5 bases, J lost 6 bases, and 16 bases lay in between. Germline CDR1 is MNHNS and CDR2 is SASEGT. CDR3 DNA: TGTGCCAGCAGTTCAGGCCTATTAGGGGCTGAAGCTTTCTTT. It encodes CASSSGLLGAEAFF.

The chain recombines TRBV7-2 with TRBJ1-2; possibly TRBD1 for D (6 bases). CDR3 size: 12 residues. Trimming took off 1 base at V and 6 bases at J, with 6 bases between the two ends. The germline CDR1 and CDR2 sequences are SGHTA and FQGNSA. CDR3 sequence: CASSLEGDGYTF. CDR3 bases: TGTGCCAGCAGCTTAGAGGGGGATGGCTACACCTTC.